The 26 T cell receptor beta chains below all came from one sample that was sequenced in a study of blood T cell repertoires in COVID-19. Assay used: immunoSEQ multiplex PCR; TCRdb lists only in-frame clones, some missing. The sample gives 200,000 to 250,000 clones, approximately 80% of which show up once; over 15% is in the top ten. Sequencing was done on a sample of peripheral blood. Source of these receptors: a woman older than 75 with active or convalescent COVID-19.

The CDR3 region is CASSPQRAGGFGNTIYF. The DNA of the CDR3 is TGTGCCAGCTCACCCCAGAGGGCAGGGGGTTTTGGAAACACCATATATTTT. The chain is built from TRBV18 and TRBJ1-3; the match to TRBD1 covers 7 bases. The germline V gene encodes CDR1 KGHSH and CDR2 LQKENI. Trimming removed 3 bases from V and 3 bases from J; junction bases left unmatched: 11. The CDR3 runs to 17 residues.

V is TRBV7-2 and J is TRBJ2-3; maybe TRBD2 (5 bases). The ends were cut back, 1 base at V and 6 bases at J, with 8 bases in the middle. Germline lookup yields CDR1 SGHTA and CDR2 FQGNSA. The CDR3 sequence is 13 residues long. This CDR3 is CASSLEREDTQYF. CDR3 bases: TGTGCCAGCAGCTTAGAAAGGGAGGATACGCAGTATTTT.

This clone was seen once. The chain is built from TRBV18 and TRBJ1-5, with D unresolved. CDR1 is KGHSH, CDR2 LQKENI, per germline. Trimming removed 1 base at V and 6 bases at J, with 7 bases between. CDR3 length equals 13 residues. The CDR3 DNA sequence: TGTGCCAGCTCACCACAGGGAGGTCAGCCCCAGCATTTT. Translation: CASSPQGGQPQHF.

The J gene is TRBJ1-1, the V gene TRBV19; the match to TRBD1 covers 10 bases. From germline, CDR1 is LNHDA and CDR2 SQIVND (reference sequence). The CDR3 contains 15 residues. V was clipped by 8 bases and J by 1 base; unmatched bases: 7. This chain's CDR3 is CASGGTGVRNTEAFF. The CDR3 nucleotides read TGTGCCAGTGGGGGGACAGGGGTACGGAACACTGAAGCTTTCTTT.

CDR3 DNA sequence: TGTGCCAGCAGCTGGGACAGGGACTACGAGCAGTACTTC. Its protein is CASSWDRDYEQYF. V gene TRBV7-8 combines with J gene TRBJ2-7, with 9 bases lining up with TRBD1. V was pared by 4 bases and J by 3 bases, with 1 base of the junction left unmatched. Germline V gives CDR1 SGHVS, CDR2 FQNEAQ. The CDR3 is 13 amino acids.

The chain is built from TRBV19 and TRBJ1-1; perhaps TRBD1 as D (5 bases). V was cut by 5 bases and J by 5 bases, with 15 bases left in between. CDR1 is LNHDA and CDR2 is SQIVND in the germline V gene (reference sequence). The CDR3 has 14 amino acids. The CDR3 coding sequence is TGTGCCAGTAGTCGTAATCAGGGAATTACTGAAGCTTTCTTT. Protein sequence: CASSRNQGITEAFF.

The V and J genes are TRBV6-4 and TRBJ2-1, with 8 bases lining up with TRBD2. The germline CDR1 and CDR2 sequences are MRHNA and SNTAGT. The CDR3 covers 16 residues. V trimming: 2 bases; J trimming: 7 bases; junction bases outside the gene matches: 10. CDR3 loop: CASSDGERGYANEQFF. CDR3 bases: TGTGCCAGCAGTGACGGGGAGCGGGGGTACGCAAATGAGCAGTTCTTC.

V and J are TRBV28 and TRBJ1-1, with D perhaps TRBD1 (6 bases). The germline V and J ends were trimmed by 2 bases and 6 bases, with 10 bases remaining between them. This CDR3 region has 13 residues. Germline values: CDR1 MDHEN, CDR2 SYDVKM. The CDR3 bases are TGTGCCAGCAGTTTAGAGTCAGGGGCTGAAGCTTTCTTT. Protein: CASSLESGAEAFF.

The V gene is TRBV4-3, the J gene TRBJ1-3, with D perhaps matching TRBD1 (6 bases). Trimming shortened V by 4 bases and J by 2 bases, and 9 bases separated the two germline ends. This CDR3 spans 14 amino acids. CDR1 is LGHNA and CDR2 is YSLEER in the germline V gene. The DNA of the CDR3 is TGCGCCAGCAGCCCACAGGGCACTGGAAACACCATATATTTT. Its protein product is CASSPQGTGNTIYF.

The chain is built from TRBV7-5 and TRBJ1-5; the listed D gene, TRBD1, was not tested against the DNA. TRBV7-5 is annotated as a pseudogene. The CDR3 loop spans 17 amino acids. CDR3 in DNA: TGTGCCAGAAGCGCTCGCCCCCGGGACAGACGTAATCAGCCCCAGCATTTT. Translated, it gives CARSARPRDRRNQPQHF.

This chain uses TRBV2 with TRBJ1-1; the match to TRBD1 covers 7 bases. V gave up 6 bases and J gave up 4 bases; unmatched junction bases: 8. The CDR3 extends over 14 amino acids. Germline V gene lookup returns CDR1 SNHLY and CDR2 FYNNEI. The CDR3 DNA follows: TGTGCCAGCAGCGCCAGGGGGGCTGGCACTGAAGCTTTCTTT. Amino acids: CASSARGAGTEAFF.

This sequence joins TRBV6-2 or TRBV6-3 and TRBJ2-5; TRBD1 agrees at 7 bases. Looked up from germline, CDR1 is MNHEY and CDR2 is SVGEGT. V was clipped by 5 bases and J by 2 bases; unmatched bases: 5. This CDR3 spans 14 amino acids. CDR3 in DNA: TGTGCCAGCAGTCACCGACAGGGTCAAGAGACCCAGTACTTC. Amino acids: CASSHRQGQETQYF.

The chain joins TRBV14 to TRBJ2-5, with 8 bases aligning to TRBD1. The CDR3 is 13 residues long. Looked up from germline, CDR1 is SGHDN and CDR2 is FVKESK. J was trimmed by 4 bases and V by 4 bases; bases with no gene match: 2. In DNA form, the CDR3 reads TGTGCCAGCAGCCGCGGACAGGGAGAGACCCAGTACTTC. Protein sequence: CASSRGQGETQYF.

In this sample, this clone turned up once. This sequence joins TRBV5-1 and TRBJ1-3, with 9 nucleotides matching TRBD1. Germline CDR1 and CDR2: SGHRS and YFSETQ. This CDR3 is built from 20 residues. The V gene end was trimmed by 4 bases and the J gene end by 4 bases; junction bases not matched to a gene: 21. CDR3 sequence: CASSALPSGTGLSFGNTIYF. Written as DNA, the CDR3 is TGCGCCAGCAGCGCCCTACCCTCCGGGACAGGGTTATCGTTCGGAAACACCATATATTTT. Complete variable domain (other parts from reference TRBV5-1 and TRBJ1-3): KAGVTQTPRYLIKTRGQQVTLSCSPISGHRSVSWYQQTPGQGLQFLFEYFSETQRNKGNFPGRFSGRQFSNSRSEMNVSTLELGDSALYLCASSALPSGTGLSFGNTIYFGEGSWLTVV.

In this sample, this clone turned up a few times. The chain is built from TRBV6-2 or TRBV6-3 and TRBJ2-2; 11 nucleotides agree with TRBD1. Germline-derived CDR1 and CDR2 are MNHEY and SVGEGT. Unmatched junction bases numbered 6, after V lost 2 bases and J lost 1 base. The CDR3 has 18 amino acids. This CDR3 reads CASSYLRDRGLNTGELFF. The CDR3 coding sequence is TGTGCCAGCAGTTACCTCCGGGACAGGGGGTTGAACACCGGGGAGCTGTTTTTT.

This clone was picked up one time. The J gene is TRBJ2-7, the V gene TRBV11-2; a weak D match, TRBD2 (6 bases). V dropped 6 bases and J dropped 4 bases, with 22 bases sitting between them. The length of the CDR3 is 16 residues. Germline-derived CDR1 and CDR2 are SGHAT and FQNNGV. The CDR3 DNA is TGTGCCAGCAGTTCGAGGGAGAGGTTTGGGGGGTACGAGCAGTACTTC. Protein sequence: CASSSRERFGGYEQYF.

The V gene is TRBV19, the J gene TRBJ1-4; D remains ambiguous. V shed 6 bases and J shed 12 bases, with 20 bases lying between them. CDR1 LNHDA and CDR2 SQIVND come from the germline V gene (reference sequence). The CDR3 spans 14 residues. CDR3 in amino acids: CASRNGQSREELFF. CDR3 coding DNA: TGTGCCAGTAGGAATGGGCAATCCCGGGAAGAACTGTTTTTT.

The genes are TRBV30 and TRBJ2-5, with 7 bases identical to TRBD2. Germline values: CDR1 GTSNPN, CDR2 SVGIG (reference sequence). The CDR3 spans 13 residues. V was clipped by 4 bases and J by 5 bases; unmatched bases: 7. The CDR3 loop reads CAWNGGFEETQYF. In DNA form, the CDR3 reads TGTGCCTGGAACGGGGGGTTTGAGGAGACCCAGTACTTC. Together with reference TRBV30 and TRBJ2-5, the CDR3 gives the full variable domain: SQTIHQWPATLVQPVGSPLSLECTVEGTSNPNLYWYRQAAGRGLQLLFYSVGIGQISSEVPQNLSASRPQDRQFILSSKKLLLSDSGFYLCAWNGGFEETQYFGPGTRLLVL.

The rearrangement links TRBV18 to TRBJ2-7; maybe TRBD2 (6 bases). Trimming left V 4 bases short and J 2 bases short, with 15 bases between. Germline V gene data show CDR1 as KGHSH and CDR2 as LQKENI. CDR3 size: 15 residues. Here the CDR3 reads CASSHPAAGTYEQYF. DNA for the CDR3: TGTGCCAGCTCACACCCGGCGGCGGGAACCTACGAGCAGTACTTC.

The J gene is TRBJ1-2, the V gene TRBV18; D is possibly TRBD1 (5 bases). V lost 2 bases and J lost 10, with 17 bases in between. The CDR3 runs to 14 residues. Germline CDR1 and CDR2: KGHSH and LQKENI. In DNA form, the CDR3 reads TGTGCCAGCTCACCATCCGACAGTCCGAACGCCTACACCTTC. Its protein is CASSPSDSPNAYTF.

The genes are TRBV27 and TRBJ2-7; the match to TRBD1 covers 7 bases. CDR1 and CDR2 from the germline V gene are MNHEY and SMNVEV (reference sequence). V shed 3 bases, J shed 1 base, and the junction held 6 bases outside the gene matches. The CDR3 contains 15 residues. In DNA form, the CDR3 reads TGTGCCAGCAGTTTTTCGGACAGGAGATCCTACGAGCAGTACTTC. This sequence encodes CASSFSDRRSYEQYF.

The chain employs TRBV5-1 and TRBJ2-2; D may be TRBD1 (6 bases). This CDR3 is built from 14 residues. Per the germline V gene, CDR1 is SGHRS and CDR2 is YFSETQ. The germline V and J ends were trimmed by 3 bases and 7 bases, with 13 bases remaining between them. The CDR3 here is CASSWGGTNGELFF. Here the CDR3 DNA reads TGCGCCAGCAGCTGGGGTGGGACAAACGGGGAGCTGTTTTTT.

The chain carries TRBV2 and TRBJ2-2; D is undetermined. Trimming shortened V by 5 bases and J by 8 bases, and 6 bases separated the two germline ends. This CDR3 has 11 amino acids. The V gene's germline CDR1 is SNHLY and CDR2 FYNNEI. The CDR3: CASSYGGELFF. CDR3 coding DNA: TGTGCCAGCAGTTACGGGGGGGAGCTGTTTTTT.

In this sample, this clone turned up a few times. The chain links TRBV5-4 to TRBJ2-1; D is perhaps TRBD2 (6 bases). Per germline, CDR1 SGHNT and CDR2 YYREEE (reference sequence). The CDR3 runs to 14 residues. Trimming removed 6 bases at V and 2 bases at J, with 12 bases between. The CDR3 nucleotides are TGTGCCAGCACCTTATCGGGGGCCTACAATGAGCAGTTCTTC. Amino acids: CASTLSGAYNEQFF.

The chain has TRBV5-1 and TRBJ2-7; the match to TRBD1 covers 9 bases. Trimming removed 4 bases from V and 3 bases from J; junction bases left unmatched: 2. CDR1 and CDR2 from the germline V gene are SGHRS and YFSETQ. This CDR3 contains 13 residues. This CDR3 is CASSRTGDYEQYF. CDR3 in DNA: TGCGCCAGCAGCCGGACAGGGGACTACGAGCAGTACTTC.

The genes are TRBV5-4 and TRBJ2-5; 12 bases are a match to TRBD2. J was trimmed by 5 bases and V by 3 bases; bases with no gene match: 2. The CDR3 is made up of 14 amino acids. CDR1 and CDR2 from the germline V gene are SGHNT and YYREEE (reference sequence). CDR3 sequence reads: CASSSSGRVETQYF. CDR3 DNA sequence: TGTGCCAGCAGCTCTAGCGGGAGGGTGGAGACCCAGTACTTC.